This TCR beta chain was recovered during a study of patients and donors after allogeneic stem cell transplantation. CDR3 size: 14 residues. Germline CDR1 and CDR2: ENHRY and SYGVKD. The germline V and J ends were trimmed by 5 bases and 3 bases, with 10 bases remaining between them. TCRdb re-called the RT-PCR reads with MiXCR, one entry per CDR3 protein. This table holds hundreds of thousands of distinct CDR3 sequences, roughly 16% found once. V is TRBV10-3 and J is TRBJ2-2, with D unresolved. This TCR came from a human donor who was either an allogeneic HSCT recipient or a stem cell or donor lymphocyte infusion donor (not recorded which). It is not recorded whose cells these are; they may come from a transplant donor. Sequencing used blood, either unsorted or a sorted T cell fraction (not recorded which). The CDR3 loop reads CAISPSPYTGELFF. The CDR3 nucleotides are TGTGCCATCAGTCCCTCGCCTTACACCGGGGAGCTGTTTTTT.